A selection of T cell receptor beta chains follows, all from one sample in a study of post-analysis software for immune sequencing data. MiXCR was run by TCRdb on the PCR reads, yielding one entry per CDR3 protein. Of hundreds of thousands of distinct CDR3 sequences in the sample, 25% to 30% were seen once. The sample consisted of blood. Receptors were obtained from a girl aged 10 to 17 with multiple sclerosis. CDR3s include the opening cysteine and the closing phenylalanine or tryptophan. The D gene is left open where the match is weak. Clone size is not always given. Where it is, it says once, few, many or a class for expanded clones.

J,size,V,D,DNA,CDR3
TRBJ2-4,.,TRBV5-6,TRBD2,TGTGCCAGCAGCCTCACGGGAGGGACGAAAAACATTCAGTACTTC,CASSLTGGTKNIQYF
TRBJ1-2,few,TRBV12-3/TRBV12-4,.,TGTGCCAGCCAACCCGACTATGGCTACACCTTC,CASQPDYGYTF
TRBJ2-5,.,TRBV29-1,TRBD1,TGCAGCTTGGGACAGAGCCTAGGAGAGACCCAGTACTTC,CSLGQSLGETQYF
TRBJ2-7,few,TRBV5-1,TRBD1,TGCGCCAGCATACTCACACCAGGGGGTTCCTACGAGCAGTACTTC,CASILTPGGSYEQYF
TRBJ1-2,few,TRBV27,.,TGTGCCAGCAGTTTGCAGGGTCAAACTGGCTACACCTTC,CASSLQGQTGYTF
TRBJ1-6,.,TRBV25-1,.,TGTGCCAGCAGTGAAGAGAGCTCCTATAATTCACCCCTCCACTTT,CASSEESSYNSPLHF
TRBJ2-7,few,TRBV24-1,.,TGTGCCACCAGTGATCCCATCGGGGGACGGTGGGAGACCCGGTACTTC,CATSDPIGGRWETRYF
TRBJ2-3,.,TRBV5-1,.,TGCGCCAGCAGCTTGGCGGCCCAGCGAGATACGCAGTATTTT,CASSLAAQRDTQYF
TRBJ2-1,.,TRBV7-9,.,TGTGCCAGCAGCGTTACAGTCAACAATGAGCAGTTCTTC,CASSVTVNNEQFF
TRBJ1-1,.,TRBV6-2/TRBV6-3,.,TGTGCCAGCAGAAGAACCTCTGGGCCGTTATGGGAAGCTTTCTTT,CASRRTSGPLWEAFF
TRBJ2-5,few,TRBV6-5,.,TGTGCCAGCAGACTTACAGTTGGGACAGAGACCCAGTACTTC,CASRLTVGTETQYF
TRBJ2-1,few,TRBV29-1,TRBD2,TGCAGCGTCGGACTAGCGGGAGCTGGTGAGCAGTTCTTC,CSVGLAGAGEQFF
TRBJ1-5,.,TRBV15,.,TGTGCCACCAGCTGGAACGGGTCCCCAAGTGATCAGCCCCAGCATTTT,CATSWNGSPSDQPQHF
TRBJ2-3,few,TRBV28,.,TGTGCCAGCGGGAGGCGTAGCACAGATACGCAGTATTTT,CASGRRSTDTQYF
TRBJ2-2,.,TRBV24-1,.,TGTGCCACCAGTGATTTGGGACTGGGTATGGACACCGGGGAGCTGTTTTTT,CATSDLGLGMDTGELFF
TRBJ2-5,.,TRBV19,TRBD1,TGTGCCAGTAGCCACAGGGGAGTACTACAGGGAGAGACCCAGTACTTC,CASSHRGVLQGETQYF
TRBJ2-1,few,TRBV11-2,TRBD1,TGTGCCAGCAGTCCTGACAGGGGGATGAACAATGAGCAGTTCTTC,CASSPDRGMNNEQFF
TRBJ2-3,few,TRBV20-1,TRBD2,TGCAGTGCTAGAAGCCTAGCGGGGAGCACAGATACGCAGTATTTT,CSARSLAGSTDTQYF
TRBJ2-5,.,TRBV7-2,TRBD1,TGTGCCAGCAGCCCCCGGGACAGGGGATTCCAAGAGACCCAGTACTTC,CASSPRDRGFQETQYF
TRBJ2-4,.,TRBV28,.,TGTGCCAGCAGCCAGGGCGGAACAGCCCCAAACATTCAGTACTTC,CASSQGGTAPNIQYF
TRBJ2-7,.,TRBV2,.,TGTGCCAGCAGGAGATTAGCGGTTAGCTCCTACAATGAGCAGTACTTC,CASRRLAVSSYNEQYF
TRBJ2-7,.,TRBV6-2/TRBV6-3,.,TGTGCCAGCAAACTGGAATCCTCCTACGAGCAGTACTTC,CASKLESSYEQYF
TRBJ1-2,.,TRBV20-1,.,TGCAGTGCTAGCCACACGACAGACTATGGCTACACCTTC,CSASHTTDYGYTF
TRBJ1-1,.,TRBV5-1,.,TGCGCCAGCAGCTTGGTCGGAGGAGTGCGGACTGAAGCTTTCTTT,CASSLVGGVRTEAFF
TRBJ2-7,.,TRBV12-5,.,TGTGCTAGTGGTTTGGGGCGAGGGGACTACGAGCAGTACTTC,CASGLGRGDYEQYF
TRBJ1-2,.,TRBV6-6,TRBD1,TGTGCCAGCAGTTGGGACAGGGAAGCCTATGGCTACACCTTC,CASSWDREAYGYTF
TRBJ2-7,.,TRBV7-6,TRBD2,TGTGCCAGCAGCCTGACTAGCGGGGCAACCTACGAGCAGTACTTC,CASSLTSGATYEQYF
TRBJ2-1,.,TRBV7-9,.,TGTGCCAGCAGCACGAACAGGGTGGCACAAGACAAGCAGTTCTTC,CASSTNRVAQDKQFF